This T cell receptor (beta chain) was captured by sequencing in a study of OX40 agonist ivuxolimab in advanced cancers. On the study more broadly: Patients assigned to dose escalation were diagnosed with hepatocellular carcinoma, melanoma, renal cell or head and neck cancer.

Patients were ineligible given autoimmune disease history or systemic immunosuppression. Germline CDR1 and CDR2: SNHLY and FYNNEI. The CDR3 is made up of 15 amino acids. V dropped 8 bases and J dropped 3 bases, with 14 bases sitting between them. Clones were read by immunoSEQ multiplex PCR, and TCRdb kept only the in-frame ones, dropping some. This sample has more than 35,000 clones, with around three quarters found just once. V and J are TRBV2 and TRBJ2-6, with D tentatively TRBD1 or TRBD2 (6 bases each). The source of this sequence is an adult with an advanced solid tumor such as melanoma, head and neck, liver or kidney cancer. This sample comprised CD4+ or CD8+ T cells sorted from blood, obtained in a trial of the OX40 agonist ivuxolimab. CDR3 sequence (DNA): TGTGCCAGCTCGGGGGCGCGAGGTGGGGCCAACGTCCTGACTTTC. It yields the protein CASSGARGGANVLTF.